These 10 T cell receptor beta chains originate from one sample sequenced in a study of T cell responses to AZD1222 COVID-19 vaccine listed by TCRdb under 2021. Reading the label with the study, this specimen's time point is: baseline before first vaccination. Library creation used the immunoSEQ multiplex PCR assay. TCRdb took this table from immuneACCESS and kept in-frame rearrangements with V and J called. Such tables lack part of the clones; where checked against another copy, unresolved V genes explain under half of the gap, and the rest is unexplained. In all, the sample holds 180,000 or so clones, and around 90% of those were seen once. The ten most abundant clones make up around 2.6% of the sample. Sequencing used peripheral blood, obtained on day 0 of AZD1222 vaccination. The receptors were gathered from an adult in good health.

J is TRBJ1-5 and V is TRBV10-2; TRBD1 is a possible D gene (6 bases). The CDR3 runs to 18 residues. Trimming pared 0 bases from V and 4 bases from J, leaving 19 bases between. In germline, CDR1 is WSHSY, CDR2 SAAADI. CDR3 bases: TGCGCCAGCAGTGAGTCATGGGGGGGCGAAGGGTTGAATCAGCCCCAGCATTTT. This translates into CASSESWGGEGLNQPQHF.

This chain joins TRBV20-1 and TRBJ1-2; D gene unclear. Germline V gene sequence: CDR1 DFQATT, CDR2 SNEGSKA (reference sequence). The ends were cut back, 6 bases at V and 8 bases at J, with 13 bases in the middle. The CDR3 loop spans 11 amino acids. The CDR3 nucleotides read TGCAGTGCCCGGACGGAACTGGGCTACACCTTC. Amino acid sequence: CSARTELGYTF.

This sequence joins TRBV25-1 and TRBJ2-1, with D possibly being TRBD1 (6 bases). The CDR3 covers 13 residues. Germline V gives CDR1 MGHDK, CDR2 SYGVNS. Trimming removed 7 bases at V and 2 bases at J, with 9 bases between. The CDR3 region is CASTGVAYNEQFF. In nucleotides, the CDR3 is TGTGCCAGCACAGGGGTGGCCTACAATGAGCAGTTCTTC.

The rearrangement joins TRBV19 to TRBJ2-3; 8 bases line up with TRBD2. Germline values: CDR1 LNHDA, CDR2 SQIVND (reference sequence). With 10 bases clipped from V and 4 bases from J, the junction kept 1 base outside the gene matches. CDR3 length equals 11 residues. CDR3 sequence (DNA): TGTGCCACGGGGGGGGCAGATACGCAGTATTTT. This encodes CATGGADTQYF. The variable domain in full, with the rest retrieved from reference TRBV19 and TRBJ2-3, is DGGITQSPKYLFRKEGQNVTLSCEQNLNHDAMYWYRQDPGQGLRLIYYSQIVNDFQKGDIAEGYSVSREKKESFPLTVTSAQKNPTAFYLCATGGADTQYFGPGTRLTVL.

The rearrangement joins TRBV30 to TRBJ1-1, with D uncertain. The germline V gene encodes CDR1 GTSNPN and CDR2 SVGIG (reference sequence). CDR3 length: 13 residues. Trimming shortened V by 4 bases and J by 0 bases, and 9 bases separated the two germline ends. This CDR3 reads CAWIRGMNTEAFF. The CDR3 DNA sequence: TGTGCCTGGATTCGGGGTATGAACACTGAAGCTTTCTTT.

The chain has TRBV18 and TRBJ2-5, with 9 bases aligning to TRBD2. With V trimmed by 3 bases and J by 5 bases, 13 bases remained unmatched. The CDR3 is 17 residues long. Germline CDR1 KGHSH, CDR2 LQKENI. CDR3 loop: CASSPRVSGSREETQYF. CDR3 sequence (DNA): TGTGCCAGCTCACCCAGAGTTAGCGGGAGTCGTGAGGAGACCCAGTACTTC.

This chain connects TRBV28 to TRBJ2-7; D remains ambiguous. The CDR3 totals 11 residues. The V gene's germline CDR1 is MDHEN and CDR2 SYDVKM. V lost 4 bases and J lost 7, with 8 bases in between. The CDR3 DNA is TGTGCCAGCAGTTCCCCCGTGGAGCAGTACTTC. It is translated as CASSSPVEQYF.

The rearrangement joins TRBV15 to TRBJ2-1; perhaps TRBD1 as D (6 bases). Germline CDR1 and CDR2: LNHNV and YYDKDF (reference sequence). The V end lost 3 bases, the J end lost 4 bases, and 10 bases lay between the germline ends. The CDR3 loop spans 14 amino acids. The CDR3: CATSSRTDYNEQFF. The DNA of the CDR3 is TGTGCCACCAGCAGCAGGACAGATTACAATGAGCAGTTCTTC. Based on the CDR3 plus reference TRBV15 and TRBJ2-1, the full variable domain is DAMVIQNPRYQVTQFGKPVTLSCSQTLNHNVMYWYQQKSSQAPKLLFHYYDKDFNNEADTPDNFQSRRPNTSFCFLDIRSPGLGDTAMYLCATSSRTDYNEQFFGPGTRLTVL.

The rearrangement uses TRBV2 and TRBJ1-2; 9 nucleotides align to TRBD1. This CDR3 region has 13 residues. The V gene end was trimmed by 3 bases and the J gene end by 5 bases; junction bases not matched to a gene: 1. CDR1 is SNHLY, CDR2 FYNNEI, per germline. The CDR3 sequence is CASSDGTGYGYTF. The CDR3 DNA sequence: TGTGCCAGCAGTGACGGGACAGGGTATGGCTACACCTTC. Full variable domain (remainder filled in from reference TRBV2 and TRBJ1-2): EPEVTQTPSHQVTQMGQEVILRCVPISNHLYFYWYRQILGQKVEFLVSFYNNEISEKSEIFDDQFSVERPDGSNFTLKIRSTKLEDSAMYFCASSDGTGYGYTFGSGTRLTVV.

The chain is built from TRBV7-2 and TRBJ2-1; 10 bases fit TRBD2. CDR3 size: 15 residues. Per the germline V gene, CDR1 is SGHTA and CDR2 is FQGNSA. J was trimmed by 8 bases and V by 6 bases; bases with no gene match: 10. CDR3 sequence (DNA): TGTGCCAGCAGACCCGGGGCTAGCGGGAGCGATGAGCAGTTCTTC. This codes for CASRPGASGSDEQFF. Using reference TRBV7-2 and TRBJ2-1 for the parts outside the CDR3, the full variable domain is GAGVSQSPSNKVTEKGKDVELRCDPISGHTALYWYRQSLGQGLEFLIYFQGNSAPDKSGLPSDRFSAERTGGSVSTLTIQRTQQEDSAVYLCASRPGASGSDEQFFGPGTRLTVL.